This TCR beta chain was retrieved from a study of identifying expanded T cells in peripheral blood. Study findings and constraints: Approximately 2-week clone count variance significantly increased as total template count grew.

No infections or other immune events were documented during collection. The CDR3 runs 13 residues. The V gene lost 0 bases and the J gene lost 2 bases, with 4 bases spanning the gap. Only in-frame clones appear in the TCRdb table, and some are missing; sequencing was by immunoSEQ multiplex PCR. The sample has 84,000 or so clones, approximately 90% seen once. On this clone: What it binds is unknown.

The clonotype originates from a person aged 18 to 75 in good health. This sequence joins TRBV23-1 and TRBJ1-1; D is unresolved. TRBV23-1 qualifies as an ORF whose function is uncertain. The sequenced material came from blood. The CDR3 coding sequence is TGCGCCAGCAGTCAATCGGATAACACTGAAGCTTTCTTT. Its translation is CASSQSDNTEAFF.